Listed here is a single TCR beta chain. Its antigen is unknown. TCRdb keeps only in-frame clones here, not all; method: immunoSEQ multiplex PCR. The sample contains 25,000 to 35,000 clones, approximately 80% of which appear only once. The CDR3 runs to 14 residues. Trimming shortened V by 7 bases and J by 3 bases, and 15 bases separated the two germline ends. Germline V CDR1 and CDR2: SNHLY, FYNNEI. Intraepithelial plus lamina propria lymphocytes were released by processing graft tissue. This entry belongs to a study of graft-versus-host responses after intestinal transplantation. Regarding the study as a whole: Peak levels of circulating GvH clones tracked with early post-transplant HvG declines.

This TCR was sampled from a human patient who received an intestinal transplant, so some T cells may come from the graft donor. This chain uses TRBV2 with TRBJ2-5, with D possibly TRBD1 on 5 matching bases. The sample here was ileum tissue, taken 98 days after intestinal transplantation. CDR3 amino acids: CASKYRWLKETQYF. In nucleotides, the CDR3 is TGTGCCAGCAAGTACAGGTGGCTAAAAGAGACCCAGTACTTC.